Listed below are T cell receptor beta chains from one sample, sequenced in a study of T-cell reconstitution after alpha-beta-depleted transplantation in children. In TCRdb, the PCR reads were re-called with MiXCR into one record per CDR3 protein. This table has about 200,000 distinct CDR3 sequences, 14% to 15% appearing once. Sequencing was performed on PBMCs from the stem cell graft donor, taken from the stem cell graft. Receptor source: a human donor who donated a stem cell graft to a child with acute lymphoblastic leukemia. CDR3s include the opening cysteine and the closing phenylalanine or tryptophan. The order of the fields is clone size, J gene, D gene, V gene, CDR3 DNA, CDR3 protein. A D gene is named only where the DNA matches it firmly. A clone size is listed for some rows: how often the clone was seen (once, few, many), or a class if it is expanded.

size: many
J: TRBJ2-7
D: -
V: TRBV29-1
DNA: TGCAGCGTTGTGGTGGACGGCAGCTCCTACGAGCAGTACTTC
CDR3: CSVVVDGSSYEQYF

size: many
J: TRBJ1-1
D: -
V: TRBV19
DNA: TGTGCCAGTAGTATTCGGACGGGGAACACTGAAGCTTTCTTT
CDR3: CASSIRTGNTEAFF

size: many
J: TRBJ2-1
D: -
V: TRBV10-3
DNA: TGTGCCCTAAAAACTCCGCGGGACGTGATATACAATGAGCAGTTCTTC
CDR3: CALKTPRDVIYNEQFF

size: -
J: TRBJ2-1
D: -
V: TRBV6-5
DNA: TGTGCCAGCAGTCCCGGACTCGTCTCCTACAATGAGCAGTTCTTC
CDR3: CASSPGLVSYNEQFF

size: -
J: TRBJ1-1
D: -
V: TRBV12-3/TRBV12-4
DNA: TGTGCCAGCAGTTTAGTGGGGAACACTGAACCTTTCTTT
CDR3: CASSLVGNTEPFF

size: many
J: TRBJ2-3
D: -
V: TRBV5-1
DNA: TGCGCCAGCAGCTATCAGTTGACGAGAGATACGCAGTATTTT
CDR3: CASSYQLTRDTQYF

size: many
J: TRBJ2-1
D: -
V: TRBV5-1
DNA: TGCGCCAGCAGCCCGGAGGAGAATGAGCAGTTCTTC
CDR3: CASSPEENEQFF

size: many
J: TRBJ2-1
D: -
V: TRBV20-1
DNA: TGCAGTGCTAGGGTTCCCGGAGACAATGAGCAGTTCTTC
CDR3: CSARVPGDNEQFF

size: many
J: TRBJ2-6
D: -
V: TRBV5-1
DNA: TGCGCCAGCAGCTTGCGCGGGCTAGAAGGGGCCAACGTCCTGACTTTC
CDR3: CASSLRGLEGANVLTF

size: -
J: TRBJ2-6
D: TRBD1
V: TRBV5-1
DNA: TGCGCCAGCAGCTTCCGCTGGACAGGGGCCTCTGGGGCCAACGTCCTGACTTTC
CDR3: CASSFRWTGASGANVLTF

size: few
J: TRBJ1-2
D: -
V: TRBV20-1
DNA: TGCAGTGCTAGAGAGTTACAGACCTACTATGGCTACACCTTC
CDR3: CSARELQTYYGYTF

size: many
J: TRBJ1-5
D: -
V: TRBV5-5
DNA: TGTGCCAGCAGCCTACAGGGTTTCGGTGGCAATCAGCCCCAGCATTTT
CDR3: CASSLQGFGGNQPQHF

size: many
J: TRBJ1-1
D: -
V: TRBV28
DNA: TGTGCCAGCAGTTTTGGGGGGGCAAACACTGAAGCTTTCTTT
CDR3: CASSFGGANTEAFF

size: -
J: TRBJ2-2
D: -
V: TRBV5-1
DNA: TGCGCCAGCGGACGGCCGTCGAACACCGGGGAGCTGTTTTTT
CDR3: CASGRPSNTGELFF

size: many
J: TRBJ2-1
D: -
V: TRBV29-1
DNA: TGCAGCCTTCTAGGATCTCTCAATGAGCAGTTCTTC
CDR3: CSLLGSLNEQFF

size: many
J: TRBJ2-7
D: -
V: TRBV20-1
DNA: TGCAGTGCTAGAGTCCGAGGGTCCTCCTCCTCCTACGAGCAGTACTTC
CDR3: CSARVRGSSSSYEQYF

size: many
J: TRBJ2-5
D: -
V: TRBV20-1
DNA: TGCAGTGCTAGAGTCTTCAGGCACGGACCCGCCTCGCAAGAGACCCAGTACTTC
CDR3: CSARVFRHGPASQETQYF

size: many
J: TRBJ2-1
D: TRBD1
V: TRBV11-3
DNA: TGTGCCAGCCGCGTCCGGGACAGGGGCCCCAATGAGCAGTTCTTC
CDR3: CASRVRDRGPNEQFF

size: many
J: TRBJ2-7
D: TRBD2
V: TRBV12-3/TRBV12-4
DNA: TGTGCCAGCAGTTTAGTAACTAGCGGGTTCGGGGAGCAGTACTTC
CDR3: CASSLVTSGFGEQYF

size: many
J: TRBJ2-7
D: -
V: TRBV15
DNA: TGTGCCACCAGCAGAGAAGGGGATGCCTACGAGCAGTACTTC
CDR3: CATSREGDAYEQYF

size: many
J: TRBJ2-3
D: -
V: TRBV7-2
DNA: TGTGCCAGCAGACCTGACCCAAGGGTTGATACGCAGTATTTT
CDR3: CASRPDPRVDTQYF

size: many
J: TRBJ2-5
D: -
V: TRBV4-1
DNA: TGCGCCAGCAGCCAAGATTCGCTGACAGACATCCAAGAGACCCAGTACTTC
CDR3: CASSQDSLTDIQETQYF

size: -
J: TRBJ1-2
D: -
V: TRBV30
DNA: TGTGCCTGGGATGACACATTCTATGGCTACACCTTC
CDR3: CAWDDTFYGYTF

size: many
J: TRBJ2-3
D: TRBD2
V: TRBV10-2
DNA: TGCGCCAGCAGTGGACTAGCGGAGAGGGGCACAGATACGCAGTATTTT
CDR3: CASSGLAERGTDTQYF

size: many
J: TRBJ1-1
D: -
V: TRBV9
DNA: TGTGCCAGCAGCGTAGCTACGTCAGGGAGGAACACTGAAGCTTTCTTT
CDR3: CASSVATSGRNTEAFF

size: few
J: TRBJ2-5
D: TRBD1
V: TRBV5-1
DNA: TGCGCCAGCAGCTCCGGACAGGGGGAGACCCAGTACTTC
CDR3: CASSSGQGETQYF

size: many
J: TRBJ2-1
D: TRBD2
V: TRBV5-1
DNA: TGCGCCAGCAGCTTGTTTCCTAGCGGGTTCGGCAATGAGCAGTTCTTC
CDR3: CASSLFPSGFGNEQFF

size: many
J: TRBJ2-1
D: -
V: TRBV20-1
DNA: TGCAGTGCTAATTCCGGCCTATACAATGAGCAGTTCTTC
CDR3: CSANSGLYNEQFF

size: many
J: TRBJ1-1
D: TRBD1
V: TRBV20-1
DNA: TGCAGTGCTAGAGATTTAACCGGGACAGGCCCCCCTGGCCAGGGGACTGAAGCTTTCTTT
CDR3: CSARDLTGTGPPGQGTEAFF

size: many
J: TRBJ2-1
D: TRBD2
V: TRBV7-9
DNA: TGTGCCAGCAGCTCCCGGACTAGCGGGAGTGCGGATGAGCAGTTCTTC
CDR3: CASSSRTSGSADEQFF

size: -
J: TRBJ1-5
D: -
V: TRBV7-2
DNA: TGTGCCAGCAGCTTAGCGGGGCAGGATAATCAGCCCCAGCATTTT
CDR3: CASSLAGQDNQPQHF

size: many
J: TRBJ1-2
D: -
V: TRBV27
DNA: TGTGCCAGCAGTCTAACTATGGGAGTGATTTATGGCTACACCTTC
CDR3: CASSLTMGVIYGYTF

size: many
J: TRBJ1-2
D: -
V: TRBV29-1
DNA: TGCAGCGTTCGGCTCGAAATGGGCTATGGCTACACCTTC
CDR3: CSVRLEMGYGYTF

size: many
J: TRBJ2-5
D: TRBD1
V: TRBV29-1
DNA: TGCAGCGCCGTCAACACAGGGGAAGGGGAAGAGACCCAGTACTTC
CDR3: CSAVNTGEGEETQYF

size: many
J: TRBJ2-1
D: -
V: TRBV20-1
DNA: TGCAGTGCTACGGAAGCTAGTACGGCCTACAATGAGCAGTTCTTC
CDR3: CSATEASTAYNEQFF

size: few
J: TRBJ2-7
D: TRBD1
V: TRBV29-1
DNA: TGCAGCGCAATGACAGGGACATCCGAGCAGTACTTC
CDR3: CSAMTGTSEQYF

size: -
J: TRBJ1-5
D: -
V: TRBV6-1
DNA: TGTGCCAGCAGTGAATGGTCAGGGCAGGGTTATCAGCCCCAGCATTTT
CDR3: CASSEWSGQGYQPQHF

size: -
J: TRBJ1-1
D: -
V: TRBV7-6
DNA: TGTGCCAGCAGCTTTATGGGTCAGAACACTGAAGCTTTCTTT
CDR3: CASSFMGQNTEAFF

size: many
J: TRBJ2-7
D: -
V: TRBV28
DNA: TGTGCCAGCACCCTAGTGGGGGGCTCCTACGAGCAGTACTTC
CDR3: CASTLVGGSYEQYF

size: many
J: TRBJ1-1
D: -
V: TRBV5-5
DNA: TGTGCCAGCAGGCTGAACAGGGAGGAAGCTTTCTTT
CDR3: CASRLNREEAFF

size: once
J: TRBJ2-1
D: TRBD2
V: TRBV4-2
DNA: TGTGCCAGCAGCTTTGGACTAGCGGGAGGGCCGGACAATGAGCAGTTCTTC
CDR3: CASSFGLAGGPDNEQFF

size: many
J: TRBJ2-6
D: -
V: TRBV11-1
DNA: TGTGCCAGCAGCTTAGGGCGGGGGCTGGAAGTCCTGACTTTC
CDR3: CASSLGRGLEVLTF

size: -
J: TRBJ1-1
D: -
V: TRBV19
DNA: TGTGCCAGTAGTATTATCTTGAACACTGAAGCTTTCTTT
CDR3: CASSIILNTEAFF

size: -
J: TRBJ2-1
D: -
V: TRBV7-2
DNA: TGTGCCAGTCGAACGCCGACTGAGAACAATGAGCAGTTCTTC
CDR3: CASRTPTENNEQFF

size: -
J: TRBJ2-6
D: TRBD1
V: TRBV29-1
DNA: TGCAGCGTTGATCCAGGACAGGGGGCTGCTGGGGCCAACGTCCTGACTTTC
CDR3: CSVDPGQGAAGANVLTF

size: -
J: TRBJ2-4
D: TRBD2
V: TRBV29-1
DNA: TGCAGCGCCGAGTTGACTAGCCGAAACATTCAGTACTTC
CDR3: CSAELTSRNIQYF

size: many
J: TRBJ2-3
D: -
V: TRBV5-1
DNA: TGCGCCAGCAGCTTGGAGCAGGAATCAGATACGCAGTATTTT
CDR3: CASSLEQESDTQYF

size: -
J: TRBJ2-3
D: -
V: TRBV27
DNA: TGTGCCAGCAGTCGACGGACTTCGCTGGAAGATACGCAGTATTTT
CDR3: CASSRRTSLEDTQYF

size: many
J: TRBJ2-5
D: -
V: TRBV12-3/TRBV12-4
DNA: TGTGCCAGCAGTCCCTTGGGGCACTTGGGGGAGACCCAGTACTTC
CDR3: CASSPLGHLGETQYF